The entry that follows covers one TCR beta chain sequence. This may arise from a read error, as a much more abundant clone is one base away. The germline gives CDR1 SGHTS, CDR2 YDEGEE. CDR3 length equals 15 residues. These data originate in a study of T cells in Graves' hyperthyroidism and ophthalmopathy. RNA transcripts served as the template for amplifying TCR beta CDR3 regions. HTBI primers were employed in a first-round RT-PCR of the TCR CDR3. One entry per CDR3 protein, called by TCRdb with MiXCR from the multiplex PCR reads. The repertoire has approximately 370,000 distinct CDR3 sequences, under 15% of them found once; the top ten carry less than 35%.

This clonotype was sampled from a woman aged 25 to 39 with Graves' hyperthyroidism. Material: blood. V usage is TRBV5-8 and J usage is TRBJ2-7; D may correspond to TRBD1 or TRBD2 (5 bases each). The DNA matches TRBJ2-1 better at its end, which makes the J call doubtful. This chain's CDR3 is CASSHSGRNSYEQFF. DNA of the CDR3: TGTGCCAGCAGCCATTCGGGACGGAACTCCTACGAGCAGTTCTTC.